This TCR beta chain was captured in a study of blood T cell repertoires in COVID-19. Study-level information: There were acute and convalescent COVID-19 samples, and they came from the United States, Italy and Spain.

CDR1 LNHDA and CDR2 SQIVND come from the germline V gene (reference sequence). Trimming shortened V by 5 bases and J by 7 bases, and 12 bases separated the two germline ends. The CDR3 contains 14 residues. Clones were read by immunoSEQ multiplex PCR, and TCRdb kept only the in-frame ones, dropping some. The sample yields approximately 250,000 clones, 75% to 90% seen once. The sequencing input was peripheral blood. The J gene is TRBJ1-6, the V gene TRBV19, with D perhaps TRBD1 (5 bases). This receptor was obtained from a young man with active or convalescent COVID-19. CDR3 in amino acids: CASSPLGGNSPLHF. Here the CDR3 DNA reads TGTGCCAGTAGTCCTCTTGGGGGGAATTCACCCCTCCACTTT.